This record covers a single T cell receptor beta chain. Its antigen remains unknown. Germline CDR1 is MGHDK and CDR2 is SYGVNS. The junction had 7 bases not matched to a gene; V was cut back by 4 bases and J by 9 bases. This CDR3 has 14 residues. This sample was taken from a study of CD8+CD57+ T cells in acquired aplastic anemia. Study background: DNA recovered from sorted CD4+ and CD8+ cells had a mean of roughly 3 ug. In CD4+ cells, healthy donors produced an average of approximately 11 million reads. Overall study findings and caveats: Controls did not differ significantly from patients in CD8+ Simpson's diversity. Found in both controls and patients were fewer than 35 CD8+ CDR3 sequences.

CDR3 and TCR beta VDJ profiling relied on genomic DNA as the template. TCRdb used MiXCR to reprocess the reads, holding one entry per CDR3 protein. The table shows about 220,000 distinct CDR3 sequences, with approximately 35% occurring only once. The rearrangement joins TRBV25-1 to TRBJ2-1; 9 nucleotides match TRBD2. The TCR originated in a human donor in good health, serving as a control. The sequenced sample consisted of sorted CD4+, CD8+, or CD8+CD57+ T cells (not recorded which) from PBMCs. The CDR3 is CASSGGTSFTEQFF. In DNA form, the CDR3 reads TGTGCCAGCAGTGGTGGGACTAGCTTCACTGAGCAGTTCTTC.